Shown below are 22 T cell receptor beta chains from a single sample sequenced in a study of blood T cell repertoires in COVID-19. The repertoire was sequenced with immunoSEQ multiplex PCR; TCRdb's copy has only in-frame clones and lacks some. The sample lists 70,000 or so clones, 75% seen once, with under 25% in the top ten. Sequencing was carried out using peripheral blood. The receptors were sampled from a man in his sixties or seventies with acute or convalescent COVID-19.

The V gene is TRBV10-3, the J gene TRBJ2-1, with 8 bases matching TRBD2. CDR1 is ENHRY, CDR2 SYGVKD, per germline. The CDR3 covers 14 residues. The J segment lost 7 bases and the V segment lost 3 bases, leaving 5 bases of the junction unmatched. The CDR3 reads CAISESSGSNEQFF. The CDR3 DNA reads as TGTGCCATCAGTGAATCTAGCGGGTCAAATGAGCAGTTCTTC.

V and J are TRBV6-6 and TRBJ2-7; possibly TRBD2 for D (5 bases). The V and J ends lost 6 bases and 0 bases respectively, with 12 bases between them. The CDR3 length is 14 residues. The germline V gene encodes CDR1 MNHNY and CDR2 SVGAGI (reference sequence). CDR3 nucleotide sequence: TGTGCCAGCAGGGACTTCTCTAGCTCCTACGAGCAGTACTTC. This sequence encodes CASRDFSSSYEQYF.

This clone appeared a single time. At the DNA level, this CDR3 is encoded by other sequences in the same sample as well. This chain uses TRBV5-1 with TRBJ2-6, with TRBD1 matching over 7 bases. J gave up 1 base and V 4 bases, and 2 bases lay outside the gene matches. The CDR3 totals 15 residues. Germline lookup yields CDR1 SGHRS and CDR2 YFSETQ. CDR3 nucleotides: TGCGCCAGCAGCGTCAGGGGGTCTGGGGCCAACGTCCTGACTTTC. Its translation is CASSVRGSGANVLTF.

This clone showed up just once. CDR3 nucleotides: TGCAGTGCTGAGCGGAACAATGGCTACACCTTC. Encoded protein: CSAERNNGYTF. The chain combines TRBV20-1 with TRBJ1-2; D is unresolved. The ends were cut back, 5 bases at V and 6 bases at J, with 10 bases in the middle. CDR1 is DFQATT and CDR2 is SNEGSKA in the germline V gene (reference sequence). This CDR3 is 11 amino acids long.

The chain is built from TRBV9 and TRBJ2-5, with 9 bases aligning to TRBD2. The CDR3 is 14 amino acids. The germline gives CDR1 SGDLS, CDR2 YYNGEE. The V segment lost 3 bases and the J segment 6 bases; nucleotides outside the gene matches: 6. CDR3 residues: CASSGGAGGQTQYF. The CDR3 DNA reads as TGTGCCAGCAGCGGGGGAGCGGGAGGACAGACCCAGTACTTC. Full variable domain (outside the CDR3, taken from reference TRBV9 and TRBJ2-5): DSGVTQTPKHLITATGQRVTLRCSPRSGDLSVYWYQQSLDQGLQFLIQYYNGEERAKGNILERFSAQQFPDLHSELNLSSLELGDSALYFCASSGGAGGQTQYFGPGTRLLVL.

The V gene is TRBV7-9, the J gene TRBJ2-3; D remains unclear. There are 15 residues in the CDR3. Trimming removed 1 base from V and 0 bases from J, with 8 bases in between. Germline values: CDR1 SEHNR, CDR2 FQNEAQ (reference sequence). Here the CDR3 reads CASSLGQSSTDTQYF. For the CDR3, the DNA is TGTGCCAGCAGCTTAGGTCAGTCTAGCACAGATACGCAGTATTTT.

This clone was observed a single time. The chain has TRBV28 and TRBJ2-5, with D tentatively TRBD1 (5 bases). The germline V gene has CDR1 MDHEN and CDR2 SYDVKM. The ends were cut back, 8 bases at V and 2 bases at J, with 15 bases in the middle. This CDR3 comprises 14 residues. The CDR3 reads CASGRGGQQETQYF. DNA of the CDR3: TGTGCCAGCGGTAGGGGCGGTCAACAAGAGACCCAGTACTTC.

V usage is TRBV28 and J usage is TRBJ1-2; TRBD1 matches at 11 bases. This CDR3 has 15 amino acids. The V gene's germline CDR1 is MDHEN and CDR2 SYDVKM. V lost 6 bases, J lost 3 bases, and 6 bases stayed unmatched. CDR3 sequence (DNA): TGTGCCAGCAGGGGATCGGGACAGGGGGACTATGGCTACACCTTC. As protein: CASRGSGQGDYGYTF.

The V gene is TRBV20-1, the J gene TRBJ2-7, with 8 bases fitting TRBD2. The CDR3 is made up of 11 amino acids. Looked up from germline, CDR1 is DFQATT and CDR2 is SNEGSKA (reference sequence). The CDR3 is CRVTSGYEQYF. CDR3 bases: TGCAGGGTTACTAGCGGATACGAGCAGTACTTC.

The chain recombines TRBV12-3 or TRBV12-4 with TRBJ1-4; D is possibly TRBD1 (5 bases). The V end lost 3 bases, the J end lost 10 bases, and 12 bases lay between the germline ends. The CDR3 runs 13 residues. CDR3: CASSFAGQGKLFF. CDR3 coding DNA: TGTGCCAGCAGTTTTGCAGGGCAGGGAAAACTGTTTTTT.

The V call is TRBV5-1, the J call TRBJ1-6, with TRBD1 matching 8 bases. CDR3 length equals 15 residues. CDR1 and CDR2 from the germline V gene are SGHRS and YFSETQ. V shed 3 bases, J shed 8 bases, and the junction held 7 bases outside the gene matches. CDR3 residues: CASSWGTGGDSPLHF. The CDR3 region has the DNA TGCGCCAGCAGCTGGGGGACAGGCGGGGATTCACCCCTCCACTTT.

This chain joins TRBV6-6 and TRBJ1-2; no definite D call. In germline, CDR1 is MNHNY, CDR2 SVGAGI (reference sequence). The ends were cut back, 6 bases at V and 3 bases at J, with 11 bases in the middle. The CDR3 length is 13 residues. The CDR3 protein is CASRADLDYGYTF. The CDR3 nucleotides read TGTGCCAGCAGGGCTGACCTAGACTATGGCTACACCTTC.

On this clone itself: It may be a read error: a sequence one base away is much more abundant. The rearrangement joins TRBV7-9 to TRBJ1-2, with D unclear. The V end lost 3 bases, the J end lost 0 bases, and 5 bases lay between the germline ends. Germline V gene data show CDR1 as SEHNR and CDR2 as FQNEAQ (reference sequence). The CDR3 sequence is 13 residues long. CDR3 in amino acids: CASSLPANYGYTF. The CDR3 DNA reads as TGTGCCAGCAGCTTGCCAGCTAACTATGGCTACACCTTC.

This clone was recorded once. The chain is built from TRBV19 and TRBJ2-7, with a weak D call TRBD1 (6 bases). The germline V and J ends were trimmed by 1 base and 2 bases, with 9 bases remaining between them. CDR3 length: 14 amino acids. Germline V gives CDR1 LNHDA, CDR2 SQIVND (reference sequence). Here the CDR3 DNA reads TGTGCCAGTAGTATAGGCAGGGGAACCTACGAGCAGTACTTC. Protein: CASSIGRGTYEQYF. Looking up the rest from reference TRBV19 and TRBJ2-7 gives the full variable domain: DGGITQSPKYLFRKEGQNVTLSCEQNLNHDAMYWYRQDPGQGLRLIYYSQIVNDFQKGDIAEGYSVSREKKESFPLTVTSAQKNPTAFYLCASSIGRGTYEQYFGPGTRLTVT.

This chain links TRBV11-2 with TRBJ2-7, with 9 bases lining up with TRBD1. V was clipped by 1 base and J by 6 bases; unmatched bases: 1. The CDR3 totals 13 residues. Germline V CDR1 and CDR2: SGHAT, FQNNGV. CDR3 sequence reads: CASSLADRGEQYF. The CDR3 bases are TGTGCCAGCAGCTTAGCGGACAGGGGCGAGCAGTACTTC.

V is TRBV5-1 and J is TRBJ2-5; D is perhaps TRBD1 (6 bases). The V end lost 4 bases, the J end lost 4 bases, and 14 bases lay between the germline ends. Germline V gene lookup returns CDR1 SGHRS and CDR2 YFSETQ. The CDR3 covers 14 residues. The CDR3 is CASSPGTPGETQYF. DNA of the CDR3: TGCGCCAGCAGCCCGGGGACACCCGGAGAGACCCAGTACTTC.

V gene TRBV3-1 (or the pseudogene TRBV3-2) combines with J gene TRBJ1-2, with TRBD1 matching over 7 bases. The CDR3 runs to 16 residues. Per germline, CDR1 LGHDT and CDR2 YNNKEL (reference sequence). V gave up 4 bases and J gave up 7 bases; unmatched junction bases: 15. This chain's CDR3 is CASSLTTGMVVGGYTF. The CDR3 DNA sequence: TGTGCCAGCAGCCTGACGACAGGGATGGTTGTAGGTGGCTACACCTTC.

This clone was seen more than once but under ten times. The rearrangement uses TRBV10-1 and TRBJ2-5; 8 bases align to TRBD1. The CDR3 extends over 14 amino acids. Germline assignment: CDR1 WNHNN and CDR2 SYGVQD (reference sequence). The ends lost 5 bases at V and 2 bases at J; junction bases unmatched: 4. CDR3 sequence reads: CASSPGDRQETQYF. CDR3 DNA sequence: TGCGCCAGCAGTCCGGGGGACAGGCAAGAGACCCAGTACTTC.

This chain uses TRBV18 with TRBJ1-4, with 7 bases aligning to TRBD1. The CDR3 has 15 residues. The germline CDR1 and CDR2 sequences are KGHSH and LQKENI. Losses at the gene ends were 5 bases for V and 8 bases for J; bases not matched to a gene: 11. CDR3 in amino acids: CASSVGQAVQEKLFF. The CDR3 nucleotides are TGTGCCAGCTCAGTCGGACAGGCGGTACAGGAAAAACTGTTTTTT.

The chain couples TRBV27 to TRBJ2-1; 8 bases are a match to TRBD1. The V segment lost 5 bases and the J segment 9 bases; nucleotides outside the gene matches: 12. This CDR3 is built from 15 residues. Germline-derived CDR1 and CDR2 are MNHEY and SMNVEV (reference sequence). CDR3 nucleotide sequence: TGTGCCAGCAGTCGACAGGGGATCAGTGGTACTGAGCAGTTCTTC. Amino acids: CASSRQGISGTEQFF.

This rearrangement joins TRBV15 to TRBJ2-1; D is possibly TRBD2 (6 bases). Germline CDR1 LNHNV, CDR2 YYDKDF (reference sequence). The V end was cut by 5 bases, the J end by 3 bases, with 23 bases between. The CDR3 totals 18 residues. The CDR3 region has the DNA TGTGCCACCAGCGTCCTCCCGGGGTCGGGAGCCAACTACAATGAGCAGTTCTTC. This gives the protein CATSVLPGSGANYNEQFF.

The chain links TRBV27 to TRBJ2-3; 8 nucleotides match TRBD2. J gave up 4 bases and V 6 bases, and 6 bases lay outside the gene matches. The CDR3 covers 14 residues. CDR1 and CDR2 (germline): MNHEY, SMNVEV (reference sequence). The CDR3 reads CASSRPGLADTQYF. CDR3 nucleotide sequence: TGTGCCAGCAGCCGACCGGGACTAGCAGATACGCAGTATTTT.